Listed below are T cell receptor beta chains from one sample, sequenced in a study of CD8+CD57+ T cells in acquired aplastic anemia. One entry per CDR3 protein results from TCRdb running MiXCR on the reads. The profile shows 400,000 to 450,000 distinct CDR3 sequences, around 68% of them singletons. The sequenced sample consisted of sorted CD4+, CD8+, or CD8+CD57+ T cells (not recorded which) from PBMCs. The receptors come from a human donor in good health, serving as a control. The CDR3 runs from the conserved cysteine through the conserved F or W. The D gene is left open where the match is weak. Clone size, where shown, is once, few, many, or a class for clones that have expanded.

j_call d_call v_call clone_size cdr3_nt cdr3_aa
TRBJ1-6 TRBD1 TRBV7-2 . TGTGCCAGCAGTATGACAGGGGGCGAGGGTTCACCCCTCCACTTT CASSMTGGEGSPLHF
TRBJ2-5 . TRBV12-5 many TGTGCTAGTGGTTTGTTACAGGGGACCCAGTACTTC CASGLLQGTQYF
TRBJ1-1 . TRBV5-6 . TGTGCCAGCAGCTACGCACAGGGCACTGAAGCTTTCTTT CASSYAQGTEAFF
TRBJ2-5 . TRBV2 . TGTGCCAGCAGTGAGTCTCGAAACACCGGGGAGCTCCAAGAGACCCAGTACTTC CASSESRNTGELQETQYF
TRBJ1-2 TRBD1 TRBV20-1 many TGCAGTGCAGAGGACAGGGTCATTCATGGCTACACCTTC CSAEDRVIHGYTF
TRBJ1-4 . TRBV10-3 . TGTGCCATCAGTGAGGGAAGATGGCAAAATGAAAAACTGTTTTTT CAISEGRWQNEKLFF
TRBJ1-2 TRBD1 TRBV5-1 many TGCGCCAGCAGCTTATGGGACAGGGGGAACTATGGCTACACCTTC CASSLWDRGNYGYTF
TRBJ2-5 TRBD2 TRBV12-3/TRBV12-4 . TGTGCCAGCAGTTCGCGACTAGCGGGGGTCGAGACTCAGTACTTC CASSSRLAGVETQYF
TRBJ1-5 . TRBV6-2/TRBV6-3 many TGTGCAAGCAGGCCAGGGCAGAACAATCAGCCCCAGCATTTT CASRPGQNNQPQHF
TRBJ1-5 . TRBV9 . TGTGCCAGCAGCGTAGAAGGGGTTTCGTCGCAGCCCCAGCATTTT CASSVEGVSSQPQHF
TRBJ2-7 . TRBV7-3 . TGTGCCAGCAGCTCCATTAAAAGTTGGACTCAACGCCCTTACGAGCAGTACTTC CASSSIKSWTQRPYEQYF
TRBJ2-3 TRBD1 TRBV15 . TGTGCCACCAGCGGAGACGACAGGGCTAGCACAGATACGCAGTATTTT CATSGDDRASTDTQYF
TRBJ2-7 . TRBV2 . TGTGCCAGCAGGACCGGACTAACGACCTACGCGCAGTACTTC CASRTGLTTYAQYF
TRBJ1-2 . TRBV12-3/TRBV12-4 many TGTGCCAGCAGTCCAGCCCGACAGGCCCTACACTATGGCTACACCTTC CASSPARQALHYGYTF
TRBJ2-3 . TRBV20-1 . TGCAGTGCTAGTCTCCGAAAGGGAGCGGGTCCAGATACGCAGTATTTT CSASLRKGAGPDTQYF
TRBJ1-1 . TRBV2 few TGTGTCAGCAGCCCGATCCAAACCTTGAACACTGAAGCTTTCTTT CVSSPIQTLNTEAFF
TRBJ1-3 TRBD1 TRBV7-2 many TGTGCCAGCAGCCAGGACAGGGGGGGAAACACCATATATTTT CASSQDRGGNTIYF
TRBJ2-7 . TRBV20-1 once TGCAGTACTGGACAATTACCTATAGAGCAGTACTTC CSTGQLPIEQYF
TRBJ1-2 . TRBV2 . TGTGCCAGCGACAAAGACACTTTTGGGTATTCCCCCCTCTTC CASDKDTFGYSPLF
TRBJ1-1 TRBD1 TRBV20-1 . TGCAGTGCTCGCCGGGACAGGGAGACTGAAGCTTTCTTT CSARRDRETEAFF
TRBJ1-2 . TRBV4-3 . TGCGCCAGCAGCCAAGATCCGGCGGACCCTAACTATGGCTACACCTTC CASSQDPADPNYGYTF
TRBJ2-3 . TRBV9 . TGTGCCAGCAGCGTACTATCGGGGAACACAGATACGCAGTATTTT CASSVLSGNTDTQYF
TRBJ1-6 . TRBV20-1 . TGCAGTGCTACAGGGGAGAGCTCCTATAATTCACCCCTCCACTTC CSATGESSYNSPLHF
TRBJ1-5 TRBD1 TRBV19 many TGTGCCAGTACGCCCGACCAAGGGGGACAGTTTAGCAATCAGCCCCAGCATTTT CASTPDQGGQFSNQPQHF
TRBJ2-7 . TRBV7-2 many TGTGCCAGCCGTTTTACAAGGGTCAACGAGCAGTACTTC CASRFTRVNEQYF
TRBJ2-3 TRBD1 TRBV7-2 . TGTGCCAGCAGTGGGGGACAGGGGACTGGGCAGTATTTT CASSGGQGTGQYF
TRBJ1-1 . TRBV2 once TGTGCCACCAGTGTGGGTCAAAGGGGGGGACCTGCTGACGGTTTCTTT CATSVGQRGGPADGFF
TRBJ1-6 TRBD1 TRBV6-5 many TGTGCCAGCAGTTACGGGACAGGCTATAATTCACCCCTCCACTTT CASSYGTGYNSPLHF
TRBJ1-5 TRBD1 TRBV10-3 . TGTGCCATCAGTGAGAATCCGGGACAGGGTAATCAGCCCCAGCATTTT CAISENPGQGNQPQHF
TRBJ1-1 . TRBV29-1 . TGCAGCGTTGATCCGACAGAAAAAGCTCTCTTT CSVDPTEKALF
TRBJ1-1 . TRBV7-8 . . CASSLISNTEAFFAFF
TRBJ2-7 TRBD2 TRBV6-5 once TGTGCCAGCAGCCATGGAGGACTAGCGGGCTACGAGCAGAACTTC CASSHGGLAGYEQNF
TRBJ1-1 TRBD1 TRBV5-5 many TGTGCCAGCATCAGAGGGGGCCCGAACACTGAAGCTTTCTTT CASIRGGPNTEAFF
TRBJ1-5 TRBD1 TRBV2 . TGTGCCAGCAGCGTACAGGGGCCGGACTCTGGGGCCAACGTCCTGACTTTT CASSVQGPDSGANVLTF
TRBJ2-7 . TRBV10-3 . TGTGCCATCGCCCCTGCTACTAGGGGCGAGCAGTACTTC CAIAPATRGEQYF
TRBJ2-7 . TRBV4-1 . TGTGCCAGCACGCCTGCGCTTGGGGGCTACGAGCAGTACTTC CASTPALGGYEQYF
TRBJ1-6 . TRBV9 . TGTGCCAGCAGCGTGTCGGGACTAGTCTACGAGCAGTTCCACTTT CASSVSGLVYEQFHF
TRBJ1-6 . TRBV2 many TGTGCCAGCAGTGTGCGGGGCGATAATTCACCCCTCCACTTT CASSVRGDNSPLHF
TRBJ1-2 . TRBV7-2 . TGTGCCAGCAGCTTGGAGGCGGATTATGGCTACACCTTC CASSLEADYGYTF
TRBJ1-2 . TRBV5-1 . TGTGCCAGCAGCTTGTTCCGGCGGTATGTCTACACCTTC CASSLFRRYVYTF
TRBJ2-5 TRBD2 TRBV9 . TGTGCCAGCAGCGTCGGGGGAGGGTCTCGGGAGACCCAGTACTTC CASSVGGGSRETQYF
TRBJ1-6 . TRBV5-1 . TGCGCCAGCAGTGCTAATGATTACCCCCTCCACTTT CASSANDYPLHF
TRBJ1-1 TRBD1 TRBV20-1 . TGCAGTGCCGGACAGGACGGCACAGATATCTTT CSAGQDGTDIF
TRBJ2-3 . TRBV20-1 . TGCAATGCTAGAGATTTCCAGCGTGCTAGCACAGATACGCAGTATTTT CNARDFQRASTDTQYF
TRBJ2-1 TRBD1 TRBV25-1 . TGTGCCAGCAGTGGCCGGGACAGGGGGTACAATGAGCAGTTCTTC CASSGRDRGYNEQFF
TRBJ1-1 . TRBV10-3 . TGTGCCATCAGTCCAGCGGGGGGGCCCACTGAAGCTTTCTTT CAISPAGGPTEAFF
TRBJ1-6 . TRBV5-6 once TGTGCCTGGAGTTTCACGGGTTCAAATTCACCCCTCCACTTT CAWSFTGSNSPLHF
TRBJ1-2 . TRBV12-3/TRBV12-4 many TGTGCCAGCAGTCTGCGCAGGGGAGGCTATGGCTACACCTTC CASSLRRGGYGYTF
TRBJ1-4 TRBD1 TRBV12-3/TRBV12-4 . TGTGCCAGCAACAAATATGACGCAGGGGGCGCGGAAAAACTGTTTTTT CASNKYDAGGAEKLFF
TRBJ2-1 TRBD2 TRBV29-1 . TGCGGCGGCAGTAGGACTAGCGGGGGGGTTGATGAGCAGTTCTTC CGGSRTSGGVDEQFF
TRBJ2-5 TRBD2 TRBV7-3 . TGTGCCAGCAGCGAACTAGCGGGGGTCCAGGCCCCCCATTACTTC CASSELAGVQAPHYF
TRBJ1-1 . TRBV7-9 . TGTGCCAGCAGGGTCGGGTTGGCTGAAGCTATCTTT CASRVGLAEAIF
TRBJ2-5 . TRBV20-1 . TGCAGTGCTACAGTTCATAGACAAGAGACCCAGTACTTC CSATVHRQETQYF
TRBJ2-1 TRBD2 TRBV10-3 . TGTGCCATCAGTCCGACTAGCGGGGGTGACAATGAGCAGTTCTTC CAISPTSGGDNEQFF